One and the same sample provided the 26 T cell receptor beta chains below, sequenced in a study of human T cells and chemical hapten exposure. Each CDR3 protein is one row after TCRdb ran MiXCR on the RACE reads. The data show around 260,000 distinct CDR3 sequences, about 8.1% seen once. Regarding time point: pre-sensitization, week 0. The treatment is: therapeutic diphenylcyclopropenone sensitization with weekly scalp DPC. Sample: whole blood, taken in connection with sensitization to the hapten diphenylcyclopropenone (DPC). The receptors stem from a woman aged 40 to 50 with alopecia areata. Some clones in this sample may be carry-over from other donors' samples.

In this sample, this clonotype turned up a few times. The V call is TRBV7-9, the J call TRBJ2-1; TRBD2 might be the D (5 bases). CDR3 length: 12 amino acids. CDR1 and CDR2 from the germline V gene are SEHNR and FQNEAQ (reference sequence). Trimming removed 2 bases from V and 12 bases from J, with 11 bases in between. The CDR3 spells CASSLWQAGQFF. CDR3 bases: TGTGCCAGCAGCTTATGGCAGGCGGGGCAGTTCTTC. Full variable domain (remainder filled in from reference TRBV7-9 and TRBJ2-1): DTGVSQNPRHKITKRGQNVTFRCDPISEHNRLYWYRQTLGQGPEFLTYFQNEAQLEKSRLLSDRFSAERPKGSFSTLEIQRTEQGDSAMYLCASSLWQAGQFFGPGTRLTVL.

The chain carries TRBV12-3 or TRBV12-4 and TRBJ2-1; D is perhaps TRBD2 (6 bases). The CDR3 has 14 residues. The V end was cut by 6 bases, the J end by 8 bases, with 17 bases between. The CDR3 DNA reads TGTGCCAGCAGGGGGGACTTCGTCGGCGATGAGCAGTTCTTC. Its protein is CASRGDFVGDEQFF.

This clonotype was seen a handful of times. The V gene is TRBV6-2 or TRBV6-3, the J gene TRBJ2-1, with TRBD2 matching 8 bases. V shed 2 bases, J shed 8 bases, and the junction held 8 bases outside the gene matches. Looked up from germline, CDR1 is MNHEY and CDR2 is SVGEGT. The CDR3 consists of 15 residues. CDR3 sequence: CASSYPSGSKDEQFF. The CDR3 nucleotides read TGTGCCAGCAGTTACCCGAGCGGGAGTAAGGATGAGCAGTTCTTC.

There are many counts of this clonotype. The J gene is TRBJ1-1, the V gene TRBV7-2, with D unclear. CDR3 length: 13 amino acids. Germline V CDR1 and CDR2: SGHTA, FQGNSA. The ends were cut back, 4 bases at V and 1 base at J, with 7 bases in the middle. In DNA, the CDR3 is TGTGCCAGCAGCTATATCCGGAACACTGAAGCTTTCTTT. The encoded protein is CASSYIRNTEAFF. The whole variable domain, filled in from reference TRBV7-2 and TRBJ1-1, reads GAGVSQSPSNKVTEKGKDVELRCDPISGHTALYWYRQSLGQGLEFLIYFQGNSAPDKSGLPSDRFSAERTGGSVSTLTIQRTQQEDSAVYLCASSYIRNTEAFFGQGTRLTVV.

This clonotype showed up many times. The V gene is TRBV12-3 or TRBV12-4, the J gene TRBJ1-5, with a tentative D call TRBD1 (6 bases). V was trimmed by 5 bases and J by 5 bases, leaving 19 bases between them. This CDR3 has 16 amino acids. CDR3 loop: CASSVGGGVEDQPQHF. CDR3 nucleotide sequence: TGTGCCAGCAGTGTGGGTGGGGGCGTCGAAGATCAGCCCCAGCATTTT.

The chain couples TRBV24-1 to TRBJ2-1; D gene unclear. The CDR3 extends over 12 amino acids. V lost 2 bases and J 7 bases, leaving 5 bases between the germline ends. Germline V gene lookup returns CDR1 KGHDR and CDR2 SFDVKD. CDR3 sequence reads: CATSDYKNEQFF. In nucleotides, the CDR3 is TGTGCCACCAGTGATTACAAAAATGAGCAGTTCTTC.

On this clonotype: It may be a read error: a sequence one base away is much more abundant. The chain carries TRBV6-5 and TRBJ1-6; D gene unclear. The germline V and J ends were trimmed by 7 bases and 4 bases, with 14 bases remaining between them. Germline CDR1 reads MNHEY; CDR2 reads SVGAGI. CDR3 size: 15 residues. Here the CDR3 reads CASTPSCRYNSPLHF. For the CDR3, the DNA is TGTGCCAGCACCCCTTCGTGCAGATATAATTCACCCCTCCACTTT.

This clonotype appeared many times. V gene TRBV28 combines with J gene TRBJ2-2; no definite D call. V was pared by 6 bases and J by 1 base, with 6 bases between. The CDR3 totals 13 residues. The germline gives CDR1 MDHEN, CDR2 SYDVKM. The CDR3 region has the DNA TGTGCCAGCAGACTAATGAACACCGGGGAGCTGTTTTTT. Its protein is CASRLMNTGELFF. The full variable domain, with the rest looked up from reference TRBV28 and TRBJ2-2, is DVKVTQSSRYLVKRTGEKVFLECVQDMDHENMFWYRQDPGLGLRLIYFSYDVKMKEKGDIPEGYSVSREKKERFSLILESASTNQTSMYLCASRLMNTGELFFGEGSRLTVL.

Many counts were recorded for this clonotype. The J gene is TRBJ2-7, the V gene TRBV28; D is unresolved. The CDR3 covers 11 residues. Trimming removed 6 bases from V and 2 bases from J, with 5 bases in between. In germline, CDR1 is MDHEN, CDR2 SYDVKM. The CDR3, as DNA: TGTGCCAGCAGCCTCACCTACGAGCAGTACTTC. It specifies CASSLTYEQYF.

V is TRBV7-3 and J is TRBJ2-1, with a possible D match to TRBD2 (5 bases). The CDR3 contains 16 residues. Germline-derived CDR1 and CDR2 are SGHTA and FQGTGA. Trimming took 2 bases from V and 5 from J, leaving 16 bases between them. CDR3 sequence reads: CASSLRPGDGDNEQFF. In DNA, the CDR3 is TGTGCCAGCAGCTTACGCCCCGGGGATGGGGACAATGAGCAGTTCTTC.

CDR3: CASSLDISGSSYNEQFF. DNA for the CDR3: TGTGCCAGCAGCTTAGATATAAGTGGGAGCTCCTACAATGAGCAGTTCTTC. The chain links TRBV7-2 to TRBJ2-1; perhaps TRBD2 as D (5 bases). Trimming left V 1 base short and J 0 bases short, with 13 bases between. The CDR3 runs to 17 residues. CDR1 and CDR2 from the germline V gene are SGHTA and FQGNSA. Full variable domain (rest looked up from reference TRBV7-2 and TRBJ2-1): GAGVSQSPSNKVTEKGKDVELRCDPISGHTALYWYRQSLGQGLEFLIYFQGNSAPDKSGLPSDRFSAERTGGSVSTLTIQRTQQEDSAVYLCASSLDISGSSYNEQFFGPGTRLTVL.

There are many counts of this clonotype. This chain joins TRBV2 and TRBJ2-2, with 12 bases identical to TRBD2. CDR3 length equals 18 residues. CDR1 SNHLY and CDR2 FYNNEI come from the germline V gene. Unmatched junction bases numbered 7, after V lost 4 bases and J lost 1 base. In DNA, the CDR3 is TGTGCCAGCAGTGTGATGGGACTAGCGGGCCGGAACACCGGGGAGCTGTTTTTT. This gives the protein CASSVMGLAGRNTGELFF.

The V gene is TRBV24-1, the J gene TRBJ2-3; D not resolved. Per germline, CDR1 KGHDR and CDR2 SFDVKD. There are 12 residues in the CDR3. V dropped 5 bases and J dropped 3 bases, with 5 bases sitting between them. CDR3 nucleotides: TGTGCCACCAGTGGAATGACAGATACGCAGTATTTT. Amino acids: CATSGMTDTQYF.

This clonotype appeared a few times. The rearrangement links TRBV6-6 to TRBJ2-5; no reliable D call. Germline assignment: CDR1 MNHNY and CDR2 SVGAGI (reference sequence). The CDR3 has 14 amino acids. The ends were cut back, 2 bases at V and 5 bases at J, with 12 bases in the middle. Here the CDR3 DNA reads TGTGCCAGCAGTTACGCCGGTCAGGTGGAGACCCAGTACTTC. Translated: CASSYAGQVETQYF.

This clonotype was seen a handful of times. This rearrangement joins TRBV27 to TRBJ2-7; 10 positions agree with TRBD1. Per germline, CDR1 MNHEY and CDR2 SMNVEV (reference sequence). V was clipped by 4 bases and J by 3 bases; unmatched bases: 15. CDR3 length: 18 amino acids. CDR3 in amino acids: CASSYQTPTGTGVYEQYF. CDR3 bases: TGTGCCAGCAGTTACCAAACCCCGACCGGGACAGGGGTCTACGAGCAGTACTTC.

The chain is built from TRBV7-9 and TRBJ2-1; no reliable D call. V was pared by 8 bases and J by 2 bases, with 10 bases between. Germline V gene lookup returns CDR1 SEHNR and CDR2 FQNEAQ (reference sequence). This CDR3 has 13 amino acids. Here the CDR3 DNA reads TGTGCCAGCCTTCCGCGGACCTACAATGAGCAGTTCTTC. Translation gives CASLPRTYNEQFF.

This clonotype occurred a few times. The DNA of the CDR3 is TGTGCCAGCAGCTGGGAGGGAGGCACCTACGAGCAGTACTTC. This translates into CASSWEGGTYEQYF. The J gene is TRBJ2-7, the V gene TRBV7-9; TRBD2 agrees at 7 bases. The germline V gene has CDR1 SEHNR and CDR2 FQNEAQ (reference sequence). Germline trimming cut 4 bases from V and 2 bases from J; bases unmatched to any gene: 5. The CDR3 loop spans 14 amino acids.

This clonotype was picked up many times. The chain is built from TRBV6-2 or TRBV6-3 and TRBJ2-1; 8 bases match TRBD2. V shed 5 bases and J 4 bases; nucleotides not matched to a gene: 7. The CDR3 loop spans 15 amino acids. Looked up from germline, CDR1 is MNHEY and CDR2 is SVGEGT. The CDR3 DNA is TGTGCCAGCAGTCTACTAGCGGAGCGGTACAATGAGCAGTTCTTC. Amino acid sequence: CASSLLAERYNEQFF.

This chain uses TRBV21-1 with TRBJ2-3; the table's D call TRBD2 went unverified against the DNA. TRBV21-1 is an annotated pseudogene. The CDR3 has 19 residues. The CDR3 DNA is TGTGCCAGCAGGCCGACCCCGGGACTAGCGGGAGGGTCCACAGATACGCAGTATTTT. Translated: CASRPTPGLAGGSTDTQYF.

J is TRBJ1-6 and V is TRBV6-6; 8 bases are a match to TRBD1. With 3 bases clipped from V and 9 bases from J, the junction kept 10 bases outside the gene matches. Germline V lookup: CDR1 MNHNY, CDR2 SVGAGI (reference sequence). CDR3 length: 16 residues. CDR3 nucleotide sequence: TGTGCCAGCAGTTATTCGGACAGGGAGTTAGGTTCACCCCTCCACTTT. Its translation: CASSYSDRELGSPLHF.

The chain has TRBV11-2 and TRBJ1-1; no firm D call. Germline CDR1 SGHAT, CDR2 FQNNGV. V lost 5 bases and J 4 bases, leaving 14 bases between the germline ends. The CDR3 consists of 14 residues. The CDR3 sequence is CASSPPPWGTEAFF. CDR3 DNA sequence: TGTGCCAGCAGCCCCCCCCCTTGGGGCACTGAAGCTTTCTTT.

This chain connects TRBV6-5 to TRBJ2-7; D uncertain. The V and J ends lost 5 bases and 1 base respectively, with 12 bases between them. Germline CDR1 reads MNHEY; CDR2 reads SVGAGI. The CDR3 spans 14 residues. For the CDR3, the DNA is TGTGCCAGCAGTCAGAACCCGACGTCCTACGAGCAGTACTTC. It codes for CASSQNPTSYEQYF.

This chain connects TRBV2 to TRBJ2-1, with 12 bases identical to TRBD2. The germline CDR1 and CDR2 sequences are SNHLY and FYNNEI. V lost 7 bases and J lost 9; bases outside the gene matches: 10. This CDR3 has 15 amino acids. The CDR3 DNA sequence: TGTGCCAGCAAAGGAAGGACTAGCGGGACTCCTGAGCAGTTCTTC. It is translated as CASKGRTSGTPEQFF.

This clonotype was picked up a small number of times. This chain uses TRBV20-1 with TRBJ1-6, with D perhaps matching TRBD1 (5 bases). CDR1 is DFQATT, CDR2 SNEGSKA, per germline (reference sequence). This CDR3 region has 15 residues. Trimming removed 6 bases from V and 10 bases from J, with 22 bases in between. CDR3 residues: CSAADNRQGRSPLHF. The CDR3 coding sequence is TGCAGTGCCGCCGACAACCGGCAGGGCAGGTCACCCCTCCACTTT.

This clonotype was counted ten times or more. The chain joins TRBV28 to TRBJ2-1, with TRBD2 matching 7 bases. The CDR3 runs to 16 residues. V was pared by 2 bases and J by 5 bases, with 9 bases of the junction left unmatched. CDR1 and CDR2 (germline): MDHEN, SYDVKM. CDR3 nucleotides: TGTGCCAGCAGTTTACCGATAGCGGGTACCAACAATGAGCAGTTCTTC. It specifies CASSLPIAGTNNEQFF.

The sample holds a few counts of this clonotype. The chain carries TRBV20-1 and TRBJ1-6, with a possible D match to TRBD1 (6 bases). Germline CDR1 reads DFQATT; CDR2 reads SNEGSKA (reference sequence). The length of the CDR3 is 14 residues. Trimming took off 4 bases at V and 6 bases at J, with 13 bases between the two ends. CDR3 in amino acids: CSANRQAGNSPLHF. For the CDR3, the DNA is TGCAGTGCTAATCGACAGGCGGGTAATTCACCCCTCCACTTT.